Shown below are 19 T cell receptor beta chains from a single sample sequenced in a study of shared T cell receptors in the human thymus (dated by TCRdb to the early 2020s). The method was the immunoSEQ multiplex PCR assay. TCRdb carries this immuneACCESS record with in-frame sequences only. Its versions omit some clonotypes, under half of them owing to an unresolved V gene in the studies checked, with the rest unexplained. The sample includes about 380,000 clones, with just under 95% observed a single time. The ten largest clonotypes hold about 0.02% of the sample. The specimen sequenced was thymocytes. Receptors were obtained from a human donor.

A single count supports this clone. One end of the junction is discordant with germline, which a read error may explain. The chain is built from TRBV28 and TRBJ1-2; D uncertain. The CDR3 is 13 amino acids. Germline V gene data show CDR1 as MDHEN and CDR2 as SYDVKM. DNA for the CDR3: TGTGCCAGCAGTTTAGCGGCAAGTTCTACCGGATTGTTC. This codes for CASSLAASSTGLF.

The J gene is TRBJ2-7, the V gene TRBV7-9; D gene unclear. CDR1 SEHNR and CDR2 FQNEAQ come from the germline V gene (reference sequence). Trimming removed 6 bases from V and 1 base from J, with 10 bases in between. The CDR3 spans 13 residues. The CDR3 region is CASRGTSSYEQYF. The CDR3 region has the DNA TGTGCCAGCAGGGGCACCAGTTCCTACGAGCAGTACTTC.

V usage is TRBV7-2 and J usage is TRBJ2-6; maybe TRBD1 (6 bases). This CDR3 is built from 17 residues. The germline CDR1 and CDR2 sequences are SGHTA and FQGNSA. The V end was cut by 2 bases, the J end by 0 bases, with 11 bases between. In DNA form, the CDR3 reads TGTGCCAGCAGCTTAAAGGGGGACGGCTCTGGGGCCAACGTCCTGACTTTC. Translated: CASSLKGDGSGANVLTF. Based on the CDR3 plus reference TRBV7-2 and TRBJ2-6, the full variable domain is GAGVSQSPSNKVTEKGKDVELRCDPISGHTALYWYRQSLGQGLEFLIYFQGNSAPDKSGLPSDRFSAERTGGSVSTLTIQRTQQEDSAVYLCASSLKGDGSGANVLTFGAGSRLTVL.

The V and J genes are TRBV6-6 and TRBJ2-7, with D perhaps given as TRBD1 or TRBD2 (6 bases each). V was clipped by 4 bases and J by 4 bases, with 14 bases between them. Germline lookup yields CDR1 MNHNY and CDR2 SVGAGI (reference sequence). The CDR3 spans 14 residues. CDR3 in DNA: TGTGCCAGCAGTTGGAGGGGGATAGGGTACGAGCAGTACTTC. Encoded protein: CASSWRGIGYEQYF.

This chain links TRBV10-1 with TRBJ2-7; 7 nucleotides match TRBD1. This CDR3 region has 15 residues. Trimming cost V 2 bases and J 5 bases; bases outside gene matches: 9. Germline V lookup: CDR1 WNHNN, CDR2 SYGVQD (reference sequence). CDR3 amino acids: CASSEPTGSVDEQYF. In DNA form, the CDR3 reads TGCGCCAGCAGTGAGCCGACAGGGTCCGTCGACGAGCAGTACTTC.

This sequence joins TRBV14 and TRBJ1-2; D is uncertain. CDR3 length equals 14 residues. The germline V gene has CDR1 SGHDN and CDR2 FVKESK. Trimming pared 5 bases from V and 2 bases from J, leaving 12 bases between. CDR3 protein: CASSAVCLNYGYTF. CDR3 nucleotide sequence: TGTGCCAGCAGCGCCGTCTGTCTGAACTATGGCTACACCTTC.

In its sample, this clone was seen once. CDR3: CASSARAGTDEVTQYF. CDR3 DNA: TGTGCCAGCAGTGCCCGGGCCGGGACAGACGAAGTGACCCAGTACTTC. The chain joins TRBV28 to TRBJ2-5, with 7 bases identical to TRBD1. The germline V gene has CDR1 MDHEN and CDR2 SYDVKM. The CDR3 consists of 16 residues. Trimming took 5 bases from V and 7 from J; bases not matched to a gene: 16.

The V and J genes are TRBV5-1 and TRBJ2-7, with 13 bases lining up with TRBD2. The trim removed 4 bases at V and 3 bases at J, leaving 4 bases unmatched. In germline, CDR1 is SGHRS, CDR2 YFSETQ. The CDR3 has 15 amino acids. The CDR3: CASSPGTSGIYEQYF. The CDR3 nucleotides are TGCGCCAGCAGCCCGGGGACTAGCGGGATCTACGAGCAGTACTTC.

V usage is TRBV6-1 and J usage is TRBJ2-5; 9 bases match TRBD2. CDR3 length equals 16 residues. The ends lost 0 bases at V and 5 bases at J; junction bases unmatched: 7. CDR1 is MNHNS and CDR2 is SASEGT in the germline V gene. The CDR3: CASSEADSGSRETQYF. The CDR3 coding sequence is TGTGCCAGCAGTGAAGCGGATAGCGGGAGTCGGGAGACCCAGTACTTC.

The V call is TRBV10-2, the J call TRBJ2-3; D tentatively reads TRBD1 or TRBD2 (6 bases each). With 6 bases removed from V and 9 bases from J, the gap between germline ends came to 13 bases. This CDR3 is 12 amino acids long. Germline lookup yields CDR1 WSHSY and CDR2 SAAADI. CDR3 in DNA: TGCGCCAGCAGCGACAGGAGGGAAACGCAGTATTTT. Its translation is CASSDRRETQYF.

CDR3: CATSRGQRTHNQPQHF. The CDR3, as DNA: TGTGCCACCAGCAGGGGACAGAGGACTCACAATCAGCCCCAGCATTTT. The chain recombines TRBV15 with TRBJ1-5, with 7 positions matching TRBD1. Germline CDR1 reads LNHNV; CDR2 reads YYDKDF (reference sequence). The CDR3 contains 16 residues. Trimming at V came to 3 bases and at J to 3 bases, leaving 8 bases not matched to a gene.

The genes are TRBV6-5 and TRBJ2-1, with D perhaps assigned TRBD1 or TRBD2 (5 bases each). The CDR3 extends over 15 amino acids. Trimming pared 6 bases from V and 0 bases from J, leaving 12 bases between. Germline CDR1 reads MNHEY; CDR2 reads SVGAGI. CDR3 sequence (DNA): TGTGCCAGCAGCCCGGGACCCAGCTCCTACAATGAGCAGTTCTTC. Translating it yields CASSPGPSSYNEQFF.

The rearrangement links TRBV5-5 to TRBJ1-1, with 9 nucleotides matching TRBD1. With 5 bases clipped from V and 1 base from J, the junction kept 12 bases outside the gene matches. CDR1 SGHKS and CDR2 YYEKEE come from the germline V gene (reference sequence). This CDR3 spans 17 amino acids. CDR3 sequence: CASRPENRGRWNTEAFF. CDR3 in DNA: TGTGCCAGCAGGCCAGAGAACAGGGGGCGGTGGAACACTGAAGCTTTCTTT. The complete variable domain, with remaining parts taken from reference TRBV5-5 and TRBJ1-1, reads DAGVTQSPTHLIKTRGQQVTLRCSPISGHKSVSWYQQVLGQGPQFIFQYYEKEERGRGNFPDRFSARQFPNYSSELNVNALLLGDSALYLCASRPENRGRWNTEAFFGQGTRLTVV.

The chain is built from TRBV27 and TRBJ1-1; perhaps TRBD1 as D (6 bases). Looked up from germline, CDR1 is MNHEY and CDR2 is SMNVEV (reference sequence). The CDR3 extends over 15 amino acids. The ends were cut back, 2 bases at V and 5 bases at J, with 15 bases in the middle. CDR3 DNA: TGTGCCAGCAGTTTAACTCCAGGGAGGGGGACTGAAGCTTTCTTT. Residues: CASSLTPGRGTEAFF.

The chain combines TRBV28 with TRBJ2-7; D unresolved. V was shortened by 5 bases and J by 6 bases, with 11 bases between the two germline ends. From germline, CDR1 is MDHEN and CDR2 SYDVKM. This CDR3 spans 12 amino acids. This CDR3 reads CASSDVGPEQYF. The CDR3 DNA is TGTGCCAGCAGTGACGTTGGGCCCGAGCAGTACTTC.

The chain links TRBV28 to TRBJ1-1; TRBD1 might be the D (5 bases). The CDR3 covers 17 residues. The V end lost 7 bases, the J end lost 1 base, and 22 bases lay between the germline ends. Germline lookup yields CDR1 MDHEN and CDR2 SYDVKM. The CDR3 sequence is CASTKNGGGSENTEAFF. As DNA, the CDR3 is TGTGCCAGCACCAAAAACGGGGGGGGATCGGAGAACACTGAAGCTTTCTTT.

This rearrangement joins TRBV6-1 to TRBJ2-2; TRBD1 matches 7 bases. J was trimmed by 6 bases and V by 6 bases; bases with no gene match: 1. The germline gives CDR1 MNHNS, CDR2 SASEGT. The CDR3 consists of 12 residues. The CDR3 sequence: CASSQGAGELFF. The CDR3 DNA sequence: TGTGCCAGCAGCCAGGGGGCCGGGGAGCTGTTTTTT.

This rearrangement joins TRBV7-2 to TRBJ1-2; D unresolved. CDR3 length: 14 residues. Trimming removed 6 bases from V and 4 bases from J, with 15 bases in between. Germline V gene sequence: CDR1 SGHTA, CDR2 FQGNSA. The CDR3 bases are TGTGCCAGCAGTCCCCGGGCCGGGTCCTATGGCTACACCTTC. Translating it yields CASSPRAGSYGYTF.

The CDR3 spells CASSLTHYPANEQFF. CDR3 nucleotides: TGTGCCAGCAGCTTGACTCATTACCCCGCCAATGAGCAGTTCTTC. The V call is TRBV7-8, the J call TRBJ2-1; D is ambiguous. Trimming removed 3 bases at V and 6 bases at J, with 15 bases between. The CDR3 loop spans 15 amino acids. Germline V gene sequence: CDR1 SGHVS, CDR2 FQNEAQ.